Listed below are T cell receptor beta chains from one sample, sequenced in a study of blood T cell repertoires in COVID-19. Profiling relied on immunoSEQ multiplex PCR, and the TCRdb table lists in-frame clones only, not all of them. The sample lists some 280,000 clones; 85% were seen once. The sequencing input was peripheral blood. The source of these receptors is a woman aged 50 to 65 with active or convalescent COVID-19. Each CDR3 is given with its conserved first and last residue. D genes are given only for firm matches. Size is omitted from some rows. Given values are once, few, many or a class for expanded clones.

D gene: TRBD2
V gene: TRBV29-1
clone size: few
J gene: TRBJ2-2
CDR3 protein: CSVTSGTGELFF
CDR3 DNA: TGCAGCGTCACTAGCGGCACCGGGGAGCTGTTTTTT

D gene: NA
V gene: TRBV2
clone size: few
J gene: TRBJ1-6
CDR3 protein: CASSEPDRIPYSPLHF
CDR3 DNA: TGTGCCAGCAGTGAACCCGACAGGATCCCTTATTCACCCCTCCACTTT

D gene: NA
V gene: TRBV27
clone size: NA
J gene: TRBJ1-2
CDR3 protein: CASSLWGGSNYGYTF
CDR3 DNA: TGTGCCAGCAGTTTGTGGGGGGGCAGTAACTATGGCTACACCTTC

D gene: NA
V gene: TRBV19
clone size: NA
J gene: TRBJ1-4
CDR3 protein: CASSITVSATNEKLFF
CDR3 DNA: TGTGCCAGTAGTATAACTGTTTCCGCAACTAATGAAAAACTGTTTTTT

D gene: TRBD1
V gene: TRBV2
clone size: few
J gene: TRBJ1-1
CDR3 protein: CASRGSGGAATEAFF
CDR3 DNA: TGTGCCAGCAGGGGATCAGGGGGCGCGGCGACTGAAGCTTTCTTT

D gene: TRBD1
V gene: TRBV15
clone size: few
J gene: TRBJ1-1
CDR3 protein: CATSEGQGLNTEAFF
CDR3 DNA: TGTGCCACCAGCGAGGGACAGGGACTGAACACTGAAGCTTTCTTT

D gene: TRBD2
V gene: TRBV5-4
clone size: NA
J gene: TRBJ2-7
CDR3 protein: CASSLSGSISYEQYF
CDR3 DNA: TGTGCCAGCAGCCTTAGCGGGAGCATCTCCTACGAGCAGTACTTC

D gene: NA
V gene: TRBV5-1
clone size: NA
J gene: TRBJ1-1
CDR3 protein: CASRVDGQPNTEAFF
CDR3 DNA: TGCGCCAGTCGAGTCGACGGACAACCGAACACTGAAGCTTTCTTT

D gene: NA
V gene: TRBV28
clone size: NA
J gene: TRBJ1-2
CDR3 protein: CASSSGREDGYTF
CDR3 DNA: TGTGCCAGCAGTTCGGGCAGGGAGGATGGCTACACCTTC

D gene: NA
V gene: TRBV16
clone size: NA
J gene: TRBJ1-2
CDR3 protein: CASIFSPAGIYGYTF
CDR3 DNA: TGTGCCAGCATCTTTTCACCGGCAGGGATCTATGGCTACACCTTC

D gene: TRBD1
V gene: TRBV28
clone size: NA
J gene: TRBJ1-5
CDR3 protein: CASSYNRGRDQPQHF
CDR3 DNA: TGTGCCAGCAGTTACAACAGGGGGCGGGATCAGCCCCAGCATTTT

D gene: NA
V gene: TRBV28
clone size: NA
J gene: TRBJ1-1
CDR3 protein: CASSVAGVAEAFF
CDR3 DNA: TGTGCCAGCAGTGTCGCAGGGGTGGCTGAAGCTTTCTTT